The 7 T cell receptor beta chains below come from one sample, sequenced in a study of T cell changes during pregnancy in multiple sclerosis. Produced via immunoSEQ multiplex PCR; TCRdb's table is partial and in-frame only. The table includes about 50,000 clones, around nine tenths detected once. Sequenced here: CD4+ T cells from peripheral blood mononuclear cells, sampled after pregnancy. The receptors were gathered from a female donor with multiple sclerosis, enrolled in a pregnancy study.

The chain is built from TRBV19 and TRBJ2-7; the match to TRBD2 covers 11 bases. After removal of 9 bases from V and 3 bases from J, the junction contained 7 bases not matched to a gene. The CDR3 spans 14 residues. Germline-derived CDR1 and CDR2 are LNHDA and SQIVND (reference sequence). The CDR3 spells CASSGTSGLYEQYF. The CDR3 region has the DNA TGTGCCAGCTCCGGGACTAGCGGTCTCTACGAGCAGTACTTC.

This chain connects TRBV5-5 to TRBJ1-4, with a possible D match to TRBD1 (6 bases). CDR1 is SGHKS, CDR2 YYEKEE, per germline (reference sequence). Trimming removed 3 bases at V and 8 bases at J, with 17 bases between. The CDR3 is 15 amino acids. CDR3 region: CASSSLGGAGEKLFF. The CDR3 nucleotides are TGTGCCAGCAGCTCATTAGGGGGGGCAGGGGAAAAACTGTTTTTT. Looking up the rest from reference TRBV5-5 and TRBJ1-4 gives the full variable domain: DAGVTQSPTHLIKTRGQQVTLRCSPISGHKSVSWYQQVLGQGPQFIFQYYEKEERGRGNFPDRFSARQFPNYSSELNVNALLLGDSALYLCASSSLGGAGEKLFFGSGTQLSVL.

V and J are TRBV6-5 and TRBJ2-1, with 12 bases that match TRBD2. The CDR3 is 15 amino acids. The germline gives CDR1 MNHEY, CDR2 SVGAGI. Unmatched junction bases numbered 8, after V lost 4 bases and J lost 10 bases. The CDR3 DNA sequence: TGTGCCAGCAGTTCCCCGACTAGCGGGAGTAAAGAGCAGTTCTTC. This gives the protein CASSSPTSGSKEQFF.

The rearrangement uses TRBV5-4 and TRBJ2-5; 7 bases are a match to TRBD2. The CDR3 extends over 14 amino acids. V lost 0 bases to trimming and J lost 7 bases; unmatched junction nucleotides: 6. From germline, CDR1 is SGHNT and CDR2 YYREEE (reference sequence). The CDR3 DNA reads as TGTGCCAGCAGCTTGGGCGGGAGTAGGGGGACCCAGTACTTC. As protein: CASSLGGSRGTQYF.

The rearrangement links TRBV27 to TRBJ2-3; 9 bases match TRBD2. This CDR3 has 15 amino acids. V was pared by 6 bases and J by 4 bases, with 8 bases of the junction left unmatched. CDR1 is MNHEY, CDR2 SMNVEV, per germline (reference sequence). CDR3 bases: TGTGCCAGCAGCCGGATAGCGGGAGTGGCAGATACGCAGTATTTT. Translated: CASSRIAGVADTQYF.

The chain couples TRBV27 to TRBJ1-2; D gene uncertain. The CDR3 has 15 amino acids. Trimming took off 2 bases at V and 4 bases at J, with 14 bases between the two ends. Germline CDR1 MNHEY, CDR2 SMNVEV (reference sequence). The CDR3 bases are TGTGCCAGCAGTTTACAGTTTGGAAGGAGCTATGGCTACACCTTC. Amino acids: CASSLQFGRSYGYTF.

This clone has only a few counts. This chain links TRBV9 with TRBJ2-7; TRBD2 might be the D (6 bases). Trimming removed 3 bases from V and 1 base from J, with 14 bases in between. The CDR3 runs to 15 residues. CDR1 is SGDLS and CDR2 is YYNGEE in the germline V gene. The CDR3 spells CASSGGGTLSYEQYF. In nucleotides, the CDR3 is TGTGCCAGCAGCGGTGGAGGGACCCTGTCCTACGAGCAGTACTTC.